This T cell receptor beta chain was obtained from a study of T cells after yellow fever vaccination. Turning to the study itself: Low-cell-number fractions underwent preparation using SMART-Seq v4 Ultra Low Input.

The 5'RACE template-switching step produced TCR cDNA and added a universal primer site and UMIs. TCRdb used MiXCR to reprocess the 5' RACE reads, holding one entry per CDR3 protein. The sample has some 320,000 distinct CDR3 sequences, 4.1% seen once. The CDR3 covers 14 residues. CDR1 SQVTM and CDR2 ANQGSEA come from the germline V gene. V was clipped by 3 bases and J by 6 bases, with 15 bases between them. Notes on the study in general: Clones from primary vaccination mostly reappeared after the booster (around 97% CD4, over 85% CD8).

This clonotype has a count of ten or more. The antigen remains undetermined. Sequenced material: PBMCs, taken 5 days after the yellow fever booster vaccination. The receptor was derived from a man between 18 and 35 years old who received the YFV17D yellow fever vaccine. J is TRBJ2-1 and V is TRBV29-1; D possibly uses TRBD1 or TRBD2 (5 bases each). CDR3 protein: CSVDGRAGSNEQFF. The CDR3 DNA follows: TGCAGCGTTGACGGTAGGGCAGGGAGCAATGAGCAGTTCTTC.